Below, 24 T cell receptor beta chains from the same sample are listed, as sequenced in a study of PD-L1 blockade in urothelial cancer. Profiling relied on immunoSEQ multiplex PCR, and the TCRdb table lists in-frame clones only, not all of them. The table has roughly 53,000 clones, roughly 89% seen once. Indicated time point: pretreatment peripheral blood. The sample was PBMCs, taken around atezolizumab (anti-PD-L1) treatment. The receptors come from a woman aged 55-70 years with urothelial cancer.

The chain employs TRBV4-2 and TRBJ1-3; no clear D gene. The ends were cut back, 0 bases at V and 10 bases at J, with 4 bases in the middle. Germline V lookup: CDR1 LGHNA, CDR2 YNFKEQ. This CDR3 region has 11 residues. The CDR3 coding sequence is TGTGCCAGCAGCCAAGATCTTACCATATATTTT. This codes for CASSQDLTIYF.

This chain uses TRBV5-5 with TRBJ2-7, with 7 bases identical to TRBD1. Germline V gives CDR1 SGHKS, CDR2 YYEKEE (reference sequence). CDR3 length: 14 residues. J was trimmed by 0 bases and V by 5 bases; bases with no gene match: 5. Here the CDR3 DNA reads TGTGCCAGCAGTTCGACAGGGCGCTCCTACGAGCAGTACTTC. This codes for CASSSTGRSYEQYF.

The V and J genes are TRBV6-6 and TRBJ1-2; 7 positions match TRBD1. Germline CDR1 is MNHNY and CDR2 is SVGAGI (reference sequence). The CDR3 loop spans 13 amino acids. Unmatched junction bases numbered 6, after V lost 5 bases and J lost 6 bases. The CDR3, as DNA: TGTGCCAGCAGTCCAGTGACAGGGAATGGCTACACCTTC. Protein product: CASSPVTGNGYTF.

The gene calls are TRBV7-9 and TRBJ2-7; D gene uncertain. With 5 bases removed from V and 0 bases from J, the gap between germline ends came to 14 bases. The CDR3 sequence is 15 residues long. The germline gives CDR1 SEHNR, CDR2 FQNEAQ (reference sequence). Here the CDR3 reads CASSLYAESSYEQYF. For the CDR3, the DNA is TGTGCCAGCAGCCTCTATGCGGAAAGCTCCTACGAGCAGTACTTC.

The rearrangement uses TRBV12-5 and TRBJ2-1, with 9 bases that match TRBD2. Germline V gene lookup returns CDR1 LGHNT and CDR2 FRNRAP. This CDR3 contains 15 residues. V gave up 4 bases and J gave up 5 bases; unmatched junction bases: 6. CDR3 sequence: CASGYEASGDNEQFF. CDR3 sequence (DNA): TGTGCTAGTGGTTATGAGGCTAGCGGGGACAATGAGCAGTTCTTC.

The V call is TRBV27, the J call TRBJ2-1; TRBD1 agrees at 9 bases. The CDR3 is 16 amino acids. V shed 0 bases, J shed 7 bases, and the junction held 7 bases outside the gene matches. Germline values: CDR1 MNHEY, CDR2 SMNVEV (reference sequence). CDR3 sequence (DNA): TGTGCCAGCAGTTTATCCTTCGGGACAGGGCGGAATGAGCAGTTCTTC. It encodes CASSLSFGTGRNEQFF.

The chain couples TRBV15 to TRBJ2-5; D might be TRBD1 (6 bases). Trimming removed 3 bases from V and 2 bases from J, with 10 bases in between. CDR3 size: 14 residues. CDR1 is LNHNV and CDR2 is YYDKDF in the germline V gene (reference sequence). The CDR3 sequence: CATSSRTVQETQYF. The CDR3 nucleotides are TGTGCCACCAGCAGCCGGACAGTTCAAGAGACCCAGTACTTC.

V is TRBV7-2 and J is TRBJ1-1, with TRBD1 matching 9 bases. The CDR3 is made up of 16 amino acids. CDR1 and CDR2 from the germline V gene are SGHTA and FQGNSA. V was pared by 5 bases and J by 4 bases, with 11 bases of the junction left unmatched. Here the CDR3 reads CASSPIVGQGITEAFF. Here the CDR3 DNA reads TGTGCCAGCAGCCCCATCGTGGGACAGGGAATCACTGAAGCTTTCTTT.

The count of this clone is one. V gene TRBV4-2 combines with J gene TRBJ1-2; D is ambiguous. The CDR3 is 12 residues long. V lost 5 bases, J lost 7 bases, and 11 bases lay in between. The germline gives CDR1 LGHNA, CDR2 YNFKEQ. The CDR3 loop reads CASSSSGRGYTF. For the CDR3, the DNA is TGTGCCAGCAGCTCCTCTGGCCGTGGCTACACCTTC.

The chain recombines TRBV7-2 with TRBJ2-1; 9 nucleotides agree with TRBD2. V dropped 4 bases and J dropped 2; count of bases not matched to a gene: 6. The CDR3 extends over 16 amino acids. CDR1 and CDR2 from the germline V gene are SGHTA and FQGNSA. The CDR3 DNA sequence: TGTGCCAGCAGCTCCCAGGGGACTAGCCCCTACAATGAGCAGTTCTTC. Translation gives CASSSQGTSPYNEQFF.

The V call is TRBV7-9, the J call TRBJ2-1; a possible D gene is TRBD1 (6 bases). Germline V gene lookup returns CDR1 SEHNR and CDR2 FQNEAQ (reference sequence). There are 15 residues in the CDR3. Trimming left V 4 bases short and J 0 bases short, with 10 bases between. The DNA for the CDR3 is TGTGCCAGCAGCTCTACAGGGAGCTCCTACAATGAGCAGTTCTTC. The encoded protein is CASSSTGSSYNEQFF.

Comments on this clone: At one end the junction does not follow the germline gene, possibly because of a read error. The chain uses TRBV5-6 and TRBJ2-1; D uncertain. CDR1 is SGHDT and CDR2 is YYEEEE in the germline V gene. There are 12 residues in the CDR3. In DNA form, the CDR3 reads TGTGCCAGCAGCTTGGTGACGGCACAGAAAGTCTTC. Protein product: CASSLVTAQKVF.

The chain is built from TRBV19 and TRBJ1-4, with D possibly matching TRBD1 (6 bases). V was cut by 4 bases and J by 3 bases, with 9 bases left in between. The CDR3 is 14 amino acids. Germline loops: CDR1 LNHDA, CDR2 SQIVND (reference sequence). CDR3 nucleotides: TGTGCCAGTAGTAAGGCAGGGGCTAATGAAAAACTGTTTTTT. This sequence encodes CASSKAGANEKLFF.

This clone was observed a single time. V is TRBV9 and J is TRBJ2-7; 8 bases line up with TRBD2. This CDR3 has 15 residues. The V gene's germline CDR1 is SGDLS and CDR2 YYNGEE. Trimming took 0 bases from V and 2 from J; bases not matched to a gene: 4. DNA for the CDR3: TGTGCCAGCAGCGTAGGGCTAGCGGGTACCTACGAGCAGTACTTC. This gives the protein CASSVGLAGTYEQYF.

The chain carries TRBV5-5 and TRBJ2-5; D might be TRBD1 (5 bases). The CDR3 is made up of 16 amino acids. Trimming stripped 4 bases from V and 0 bases from J, with 16 bases between. Germline-derived CDR1 and CDR2 are SGHKS and YYEKEE (reference sequence). This CDR3 is CASSGVGAGYQETQYF. For the CDR3, the DNA is TGTGCCAGCAGCGGGGTAGGGGCCGGGTACCAAGAGACCCAGTACTTC.

This chain joins TRBV7-7 and TRBJ2-7, with 8 bases matching TRBD1. V was pared by 5 bases and J by 4 bases, with 4 bases of the junction left unmatched. Germline CDR1 and CDR2: SSHAT and FNYEAQ (reference sequence). The CDR3 runs to 13 residues. The CDR3 nucleotides read TGTGCCAGCAGCCTAGACAGGGGATACGAGCAGTACTTC. It is translated as CASSLDRGYEQYF.

The genes are TRBV4-3 and TRBJ2-1, with 7 bases aligning to TRBD2. V dropped 2 bases and J dropped 0; count of bases not matched to a gene: 4. CDR3 size: 16 residues. Per the germline V gene, CDR1 is LGHNA and CDR2 is YSLEER. The CDR3 DNA reads as TGCGCCAGCAGCCAATCGGGACTAAGCTCCTACAATGAGCAGTTCTTC. Its protein is CASSQSGLSSYNEQFF.

The count of this clone is one. The V and J genes are TRBV7-9 and TRBJ2-3; TRBD2 is a possible D gene (5 bases). Between the trimmed V and J ends, which lost 2 bases and 4 bases, there was a span of 13 bases. The CDR3 length is 15 residues. The germline V gene has CDR1 SEHNR and CDR2 FQNEAQ (reference sequence). CDR3 sequence reads: CASSLMAGKADTQYF. The CDR3 nucleotides read TGTGCCAGCAGCTTAATGGCCGGGAAGGCAGATACGCAGTATTTT.

This clone came up once. The chain uses TRBV5-1 and TRBJ2-1; 11 bases are a match to TRBD2. Germline V gene data show CDR1 as SGHRS and CDR2 as YFSETQ. The ends lost 4 bases at V and 5 bases at J; junction bases unmatched: 5. The CDR3 has 15 amino acids. Here the CDR3 reads CASSKLAGADNEQFF. DNA of the CDR3: TGCGCCAGCAGCAAACTAGCGGGGGCCGACAATGAGCAGTTCTTC.

The rearrangement uses TRBV5-1 and TRBJ2-5; 7 bases map to TRBD1. CDR1 and CDR2 (germline): SGHRS, YFSETQ. CDR3 length equals 14 residues. The ends lost 4 bases at V and 2 bases at J; junction bases unmatched: 5. The CDR3 here is CASSAGTEQETQYF. The DNA for the CDR3 is TGCGCCAGCAGCGCCGGGACAGAACAAGAGACCCAGTACTTC.

This clone was seen only once. This chain links TRBV7-9 with TRBJ2-3; 7 bases map to TRBD2. Trimming cost V 4 bases and J 3 bases; bases outside gene matches: 7. Germline CDR1 is SEHNR and CDR2 is FQNEAQ (reference sequence). CDR3 length: 15 amino acids. CDR3 nucleotides: TGTGCCAGCAGCTCTCCAGGGCGGGGGACAGATACGCAGTATTTT. It encodes CASSSPGRGTDTQYF.

The chain joins TRBV5-1 to TRBJ2-3; D possibly corresponds to TRBD2 (5 bases). This CDR3 has 15 residues. Per germline, CDR1 SGHRS and CDR2 YFSETQ. Trimming took 6 bases from V and 3 from J, leaving 17 bases between them. The CDR3 nucleotides read TGCGCCAGCACTTACGAGGGAAGGTCGACAGATACGCAGTATTTT. It codes for CASTYEGRSTDTQYF. The full variable domain, its missing parts supplied by reference TRBV5-1 and TRBJ2-3, is KAGVTQTPRYLIKTRGQQVTLSCSPISGHRSVSWYQQTPGQGLQFLFEYFSETQRNKGNFPGRFSGRQFSNSRSEMNVSTLELGDSALYLCASTYEGRSTDTQYFGPGTRLTVL.

This chain connects TRBV19 to TRBJ1-5; 7 bases line up with TRBD1. Germline CDR1 reads LNHDA; CDR2 reads SQIVND (reference sequence). V lost 8 bases, J lost 6 bases, and 7 bases stayed unmatched. This CDR3 spans 13 amino acids. The CDR3 sequence is CASSTGVVQPQHF. The DNA of the CDR3 is TGTGCCAGTTCTACAGGGGTAGTTCAGCCCCAGCATTTT.

This clone was seen at least ten times. J is TRBJ1-1 and V is TRBV28; tentatively, D is TRBD1 (6 bases). The CDR3 extends over 16 amino acids. In germline, CDR1 is MDHEN, CDR2 SYDVKM. Trimming removed 4 bases from V and 0 bases from J, with 15 bases in between. CDR3 DNA: TGTGCCAGCAGTTCCCCTCTAACAGGGTTGAACACTGAAGCTTTCTTT. Its protein product is CASSSPLTGLNTEAFF.